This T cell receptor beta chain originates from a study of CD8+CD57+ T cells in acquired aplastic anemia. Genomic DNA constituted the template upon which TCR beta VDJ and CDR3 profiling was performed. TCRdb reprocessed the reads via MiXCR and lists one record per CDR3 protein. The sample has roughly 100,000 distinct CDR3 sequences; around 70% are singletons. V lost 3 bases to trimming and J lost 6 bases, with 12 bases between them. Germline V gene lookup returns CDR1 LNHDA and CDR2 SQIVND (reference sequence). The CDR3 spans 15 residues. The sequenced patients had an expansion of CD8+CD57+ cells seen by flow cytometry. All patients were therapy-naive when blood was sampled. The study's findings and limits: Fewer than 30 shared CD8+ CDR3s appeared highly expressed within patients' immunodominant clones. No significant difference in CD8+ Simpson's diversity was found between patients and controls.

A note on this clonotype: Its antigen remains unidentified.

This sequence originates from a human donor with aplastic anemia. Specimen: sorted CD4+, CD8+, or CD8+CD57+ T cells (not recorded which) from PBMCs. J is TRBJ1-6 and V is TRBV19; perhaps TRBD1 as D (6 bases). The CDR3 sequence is CASSILQGTNSPLHF. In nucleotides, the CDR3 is TGTGCCAGTAGTATTCTCCAGGGGACTAATTCACCCCTCCACTTT.